A single sample is the source of the 21 T cell receptor beta chains below, sequenced in a study of beta chain features in type 1 diabetes. What was sequenced were expressed TCRB transcripts, since all of the isolated RNA had been reverse transcribed. TCRdb's copy holds only in-frame clones and misses some; the assay was immunoSEQ multiplex PCR. The table records a few hundred thousand clones, 9.6% of them present only once. Study-wide points: TCRB CDR3 length was moderately but significantly reduced in all four CD4+ subsets of Type 1 diabetes patients.

These TCRs' antigens remain unknown. The sample consisted of central memory CD4+ T cells from blood. The receptors come from a man aged 25-40 years with type 1 diabetes.

Points on this clone: The same CDR3 also results from other DNA sequences found in this sample. This rearrangement joins TRBV14 to TRBJ2-7; no reliable D call. Looked up from germline, CDR1 is SGHDN and CDR2 is FVKESK. This CDR3 has 16 residues. Trimming left V 0 bases short and J 6 bases short, with 18 bases between. CDR3 DNA: TGTGCCAGCAGCCAAGATATAGGTCAACGGGCAGGCGAGCAGTACTTC. Its protein is CASSQDIGQRAGEQYF. Drawing the rest from reference TRBV14 and TRBJ2-7, the complete variable domain is EAGVTQFPSHSVIEKGQTVTLRCDPISGHDNLYWYRRVMGKEIKFLLHFVKESKQDESGMPNNRFLAERTGGTYSTLKVQPAELEDSGVYFCASSQDIGQRAGEQYFGPGTRLTVT.

Only a few counts were recorded for this clone. The chain combines TRBV7-9 with TRBJ1-2; the D is unclear. Trimming removed 5 bases from V and 2 bases from J, with 12 bases in between. Germline lookup yields CDR1 SEHNR and CDR2 FQNEAQ (reference sequence). The CDR3 is made up of 14 amino acids. The CDR3, as DNA: TGTGCCAGCAGCGCCGGGGAAGGGAACTATGGCTACACCTTC. Its protein is CASSAGEGNYGYTF. Using reference TRBV7-9 and TRBJ1-2 for the parts outside the CDR3, the full variable domain is DTGVSQNPRHKITKRGQNVTFRCDPISEHNRLYWYRQTLGQGPEFLTYFQNEAQLEKSRLLSDRFSAERPKGSFSTLEIQRTEQGDSAMYLCASSAGEGNYGYTFGSGTRLTVV.

This clone was counted only a few times. The chain is built from TRBV5-8 and TRBJ2-5, with 14 bases lining up with TRBD2. There are 17 residues in the CDR3. Germline trimming cut 4 bases from V and 4 bases from J; bases unmatched to any gene: 9. Germline V lookup: CDR1 SGHTS, CDR2 YDEGEE. The CDR3 bases are TGTGCCAGCAGCGGGGGACTAGCGGGAGCGGGTGGAGAGACCCAGTACTTC. Protein sequence: CASSGGLAGAGGETQYF.

V is TRBV7-2 and J is TRBJ2-1, with D perhaps matching TRBD2 (5 bases). This CDR3 comprises 15 residues. Trimming pared 1 base from V and 5 bases from J, leaving 12 bases between. The V gene's germline CDR1 is SGHTA and CDR2 FQGNSA. CDR3 loop: CASSLGELGDNEQFF. The CDR3 nucleotides are TGTGCCAGCAGCTTAGGAGAACTAGGTGACAATGAGCAGTTCTTC.

This clone was detected only a few times. The rearrangement uses TRBV2 and TRBJ2-2, with TRBD1 identical over 9 bases. This CDR3 spans 16 amino acids. V shed 6 bases, J shed 4 bases, and the junction held 9 bases outside the gene matches. CDR1 is SNHLY and CDR2 is FYNNEI in the germline V gene. The CDR3 nucleotides are TGTGCCAGCAGACCCTCCGGGACAGGGTTCACCGGGGAGCTGTTTTTT. It yields the protein CASRPSGTGFTGELFF.

This clone showed up just a few times. The chain joins TRBV5-4 to TRBJ2-3, with D possibly matching TRBD2 (6 bases). The CDR3 loop spans 15 amino acids. V dropped 6 bases and J dropped 1 base, with 15 bases sitting between them. Germline CDR1 SGHNT, CDR2 YYREEE (reference sequence). CDR3 sequence (DNA): TGTGCCAGCAACACCGGGGGACGGGGCACAGATACGCAGTATTTT. Translating it yields CASNTGGRGTDTQYF.

The chain couples TRBV15 to TRBJ2-7; no firm D call. V lost 0 bases and J 1 base, leaving 7 bases between the germline ends. Germline lookup yields CDR1 LNHNV and CDR2 YYDKDF (reference sequence). CDR3 size: 14 residues. The CDR3 nucleotides read TGTGCCACCAGCAGAGATAAGCTTTCCTACGAGCAGTACTTC. Protein sequence: CATSRDKLSYEQYF. Complete variable domain (other parts from reference TRBV15 and TRBJ2-7): DAMVIQNPRYQVTQFGKPVTLSCSQTLNHNVMYWYQQKSSQAPKLLFHYYDKDFNNEADTPDNFQSRRPNTSFCFLDIRSPGLGDTAMYLCATSRDKLSYEQYFGPGTRLTVT.

The chain employs TRBV11-3 and TRBJ2-1, with 13 bases matching TRBD2. Germline CDR1 is SGHNT and CDR2 is YENEEA. The CDR3 consists of 16 residues. The trim removed 1 base at V and 8 bases at J, leaving 5 bases unmatched. The CDR3 loop is CASSLGTSGSSHEQFF. CDR3 coding DNA: TGTGCCAGCAGCTTAGGGACTAGCGGGAGTTCCCATGAGCAGTTCTTC.

This chain uses TRBV27 with TRBJ2-7; D gene uncertain. Per the germline V gene, CDR1 is MNHEY and CDR2 is SMNVEV (reference sequence). The length of the CDR3 is 13 residues. The V end lost 6 bases, the J end lost 0 bases, and 9 bases lay between the germline ends. The CDR3 nucleotides read TGTGCCAGCAGGACCTTTAGCTCCTACGAGCAGTACTTC. Amino acid sequence: CASRTFSSYEQYF.

The V gene is TRBV13, the J gene TRBJ1-2; 9 nucleotides agree with TRBD1. This CDR3 has 15 amino acids. Germline V gene data show CDR1 as PRHDT and CDR2 as FYEKMQ (reference sequence). J gave up 1 base and V 0 bases, and 0 bases lay outside the gene matches. CDR3 sequence: CASSLGDRGNYGYTF. Here the CDR3 DNA reads TGTGCCAGCAGCTTAGGGGACAGGGGTAACTATGGCTACACCTTC. The full variable domain, its missing parts supplied by reference TRBV13 and TRBJ1-2, is AAGVIQSPRHLIKEKRETATLKCYPIPRHDTVYWYQQGPGQDPQFLISFYEKMQSDKGSIPDRFSAQQFSDYHSELNMSSLELGDSALYFCASSLGDRGNYGYTFGSGTRLTVV.

This clone was observed many times. The chain joins TRBV15 to TRBJ2-1, with TRBD2 matching 12 bases. This CDR3 region has 16 residues. The germline V gene has CDR1 LNHNV and CDR2 YYDKDF (reference sequence). V shed 2 bases, J shed 10 bases, and the junction held 9 bases outside the gene matches. The chain's CDR3 is CATSRLAGGLGGEQFF. The CDR3 DNA sequence: TGTGCCACCAGCAGACTAGCGGGAGGGCTGGGCGGAGAGCAGTTCTTC.

This clone was seen more than once but under ten times. The rearrangement links TRBV6-5 to TRBJ2-7; 7 nucleotides align to TRBD1. The length of the CDR3 is 13 residues. Trimming at V came to 6 bases and at J to 5 bases, leaving 7 bases not matched to a gene. In germline, CDR1 is MNHEY, CDR2 SVGAGI. In nucleotides, the CDR3 is TGTGCCAGCAGGGTAACAGGGGTCCACGAGCAGTACTTC. Residues: CASRVTGVHEQYF.

The chain joins TRBV6-5 to TRBJ2-7, with D perhaps given as TRBD1 or TRBD2 (5 bases each). Looked up from germline, CDR1 is MNHEY and CDR2 is SVGAGI. The germline V and J ends were trimmed by 0 bases and 2 bases, with 14 bases remaining between them. CDR3 length: 16 residues. The CDR3 sequence: CASSYSSGTGAYEQYF. The CDR3 DNA follows: TGTGCCAGCAGTTACTCATCCGGGACGGGTGCCTACGAGCAGTACTTC.

A few counts support this clone. V and J are TRBV5-6 and TRBJ1-5, with unresolved D. The CDR3 loop spans 16 amino acids. Looked up from germline, CDR1 is SGHDT and CDR2 is YYEEEE. V lost 2 bases to trimming and J lost 2 bases, with 14 bases between them. CDR3 coding DNA: TGTGCCAGCAGCTTTTGGCTGAACGGCGGCAATCAGCCCCAGCATTTT. The encoded protein is CASSFWLNGGNQPQHF.

This clone was seen ten or more times. The sample has other DNA sequences that encode this CDR3 too. The V and J genes are TRBV18 and TRBJ1-3; tentatively, D is TRBD1 (6 bases). Germline V CDR1 and CDR2: KGHSH, LQKENI. The V end was cut by 3 bases, the J end by 0 bases, with 9 bases between. The CDR3 sequence is 15 residues long. As DNA, the CDR3 is TGTGCCAGCTCACCTTCAGGGGACTCTGGAAACACCATATATTTT. Translated: CASSPSGDSGNTIYF.

This clone was counted a few times. CDR3 sequence: CASSLGLAGVEELFF. CDR3 DNA: TGTGCCAGCAGCTTAGGTCTAGCGGGAGTAGAGGAGCTGTTTTTT. V is TRBV7-2 and J is TRBJ2-2; 10 positions agree with TRBD2. The CDR3 contains 15 residues. The junction had 6 bases not matched to a gene; V was cut back by 1 base and J by 10 bases. Germline V lookup: CDR1 SGHTA, CDR2 FQGNSA. Variable domain in full (rest from reference TRBV7-2 and TRBJ2-2): GAGVSQSPSNKVTEKGKDVELRCDPISGHTALYWYRQSLGQGLEFLIYFQGNSAPDKSGLPSDRFSAERTGGSVSTLTIQRTQQEDSAVYLCASSLGLAGVEELFFGEGSRLTVL.

The J gene is TRBJ2-3, the V gene TRBV6-5; tentatively, D is TRBD1 (6 bases). V lost 4 bases, J lost 0 bases, and 11 bases lay in between. CDR3 size: 15 residues. Germline values: CDR1 MNHEY, CDR2 SVGAGI. CDR3 sequence reads: CASSSRQASTDTQYF. Written as DNA, the CDR3 is TGTGCCAGCAGTTCCAGACAGGCTAGCACAGATACGCAGTATTTT.

In this sample, this clone turned up a few times. V is TRBV7-8 and J is TRBJ2-7, with 12 bases fitting TRBD2. In germline, CDR1 is SGHVS, CDR2 FQNEAQ. This CDR3 has 21 amino acids. V lost 5 bases to trimming and J lost 1 base; unmatched junction nucleotides: 21. The DNA for the CDR3 is TGTGCCAGCAGCGTATCTATACCGGGACTAGCGGGCAGGCGCGCATCCTACGAGCAGTACTTC. Encoded protein: CASSVSIPGLAGRRASYEQYF.

This clone was detected a few times. The V call is TRBV25-1, the J call TRBJ1-1, with D tentatively TRBD1 (6 bases). The germline gives CDR1 MGHDK, CDR2 SYGVNS. V dropped 5 bases and J dropped 1 base, with 14 bases sitting between them. This CDR3 is built from 15 residues. The CDR3 DNA is TGTGCCAGCAGTTCCTCAGGGGCCGGGAACACTGAAGCTTTCTTT. As protein: CASSSSGAGNTEAFF. Supplemented by reference TRBV25-1 and TRBJ1-1, the full variable domain reads EADIYQTPRYLVIGTGKKITLECSQTMGHDKMYWYQQDPGMELHLIHYSYGVNSTEKGDLSSESTVSRIRTEHFPLTLESARPSHTSQYLCASSSSGAGNTEAFFGQGTRLTVV.

This chain joins TRBV2 and TRBJ1-1; a possible D gene is TRBD1 (6 bases). Trimming cost V 5 bases and J 1 base, with 17 bases left between them. Germline values: CDR1 SNHLY, CDR2 FYNNEI. This CDR3 has 16 residues. CDR3 nucleotides: TGTGCCAGCAGTTTAAGGCCCGTGACAGGGAACACTGAAGCTTTCTTT. Translated, it gives CASSLRPVTGNTEAFF.

This clone was detected only a few times. CDR3 in DNA: TGTGCCAGCAGCTTACTAGGGATTAACACTGAAGCTTTCTTT. This translates into CASSLLGINTEAFF. J is TRBJ1-1 and V is TRBV7-3; D is unclear. CDR1 and CDR2 from the germline V gene are SGHTA and FQGTGA. With 2 bases removed from V and 2 bases from J, the gap between germline ends came to 9 bases. CDR3 length equals 14 residues.